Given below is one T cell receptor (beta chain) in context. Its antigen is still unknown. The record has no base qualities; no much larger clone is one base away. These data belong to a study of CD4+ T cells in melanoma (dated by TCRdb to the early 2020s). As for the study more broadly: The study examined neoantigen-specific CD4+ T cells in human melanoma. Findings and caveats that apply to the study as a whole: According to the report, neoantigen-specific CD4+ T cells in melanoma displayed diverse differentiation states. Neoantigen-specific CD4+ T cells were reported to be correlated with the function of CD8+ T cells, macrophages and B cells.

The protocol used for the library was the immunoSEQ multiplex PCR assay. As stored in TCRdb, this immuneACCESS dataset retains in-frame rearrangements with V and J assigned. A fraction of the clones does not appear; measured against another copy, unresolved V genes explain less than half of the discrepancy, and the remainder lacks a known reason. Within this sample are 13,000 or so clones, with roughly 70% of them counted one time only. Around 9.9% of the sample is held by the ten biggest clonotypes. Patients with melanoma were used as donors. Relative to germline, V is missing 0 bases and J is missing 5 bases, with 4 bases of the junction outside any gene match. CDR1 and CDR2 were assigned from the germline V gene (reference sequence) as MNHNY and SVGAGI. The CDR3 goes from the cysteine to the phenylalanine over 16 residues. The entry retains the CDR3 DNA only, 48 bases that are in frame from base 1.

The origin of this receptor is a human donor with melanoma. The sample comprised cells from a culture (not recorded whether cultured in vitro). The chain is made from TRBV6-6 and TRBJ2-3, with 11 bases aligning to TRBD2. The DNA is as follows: TGTGCCAGCAGTTACTCTAGCGGGGGGGCCAAAGATACGCAGTATTTT. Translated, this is CASSYSSGGAKDTQYF.